Listed below are T cell receptor beta chains from one sample, sequenced in a study of blood T cell repertoires in COVID-19. The table came from immunoSEQ multiplex PCR; TCRdb's copy has only in-frame clones and leaves some out. The data contain hundreds of thousands of clones, around 86% of them singletons. The sample taken for sequencing was peripheral blood. The receptor set was obtained from a man aged 55 to 70 who had recovered from COVID-19. CDR3s include the opening cysteine and the closing phenylalanine or tryptophan. Each record gives: clone size, J gene, V gene, D gene, CDR3 length, CDR3 DNA, CDR3 protein. D genes are given only for firm matches. Not every row has a clone size; where given, it reads once, few, many or a size class.

size: .; J: TRBJ2-7; V: TRBV18; D: TRBD1; length: 15; DNA: TGTGCCAGCTCAAGGGGACAGGGGTTAACCTACGAGCAGTACTTC; CDR3: CASSRGQGLTYEQYF
size: few; J: TRBJ2-7; V: TRBV27; D: TRBD2; length: 17; DNA: TGTGCCAGCAGTAGCCCTTCGGGACTAGCGAGCTCCTACGAGCAGTACTTC; CDR3: CASSSPSGLASSYEQYF
size: .; J: TRBJ1-1; V: TRBV25-1; D: TRBD1; length: 14; DNA: TGTGCCAGCACTCGACAGGGGCTGGGCACTGAAGCTTTCTTT; CDR3: CASTRQGLGTEAFF
size: .; J: TRBJ2-7; V: TRBV3-1/TRBV3-2; D: TRBD1; length: 15; DNA: TGTGCCAGCAGCCAAGCCCCGGGGGGACAGGGATGGCTGTACTTC; CDR3: CASSQAPGGQGWLYF
size: .; J: TRBJ2-3; V: TRBV24-1; D: TRBD1; length: 16; DNA: TGTGCCACCAGTCGGACAGGGAGGTCATTCACAGATACGCAGTATTTT; CDR3: CATSRTGRSFTDTQYF
size: .; J: TRBJ2-5; V: TRBV3-1/TRBV3-2; D: .; length: 15; DNA: TGTGCCAGCAGTCCTGGGTGGGGCGGGAAAGAGACCCAGTACTTC; CDR3: CASSPGWGGKETQYF
size: .; J: TRBJ2-1; V: TRBV2; D: .; length: 11; DNA: TGTGCCAGCGACAGTTACAATGAGCAGTTCTTC; CDR3: CASDSYNEQFF
size: .; J: TRBJ2-3; V: TRBV7-2; D: TRBD2; length: 15; DNA: TGTGCCAGCAGCTCCTTTTTTAGCGGGGAAGATACGCAGTATTTT; CDR3: CASSSFFSGEDTQYF
size: .; J: TRBJ1-6; V: TRBV2; D: TRBD1; length: 13; DNA: TGTGCCAGCATGGGACAGGGAGACTCACCCCTCCACTTT; CDR3: CASMGQGDSPLHF
size: .; J: TRBJ2-7; V: TRBV20-1; D: .; length: 11; DNA: TGCAGTGTTGGCAGGGGAAACGAGCAGTACTTC; CDR3: CSVGRGNEQYF
size: .; J: TRBJ1-1; V: TRBV20-1; D: .; length: 11; DNA: TGCAGTGCTAGAAAGGGGGTTGAAGCTTTCTTT; CDR3: CSARKGVEAFF
size: .; J: TRBJ2-1; V: TRBV27; D: .; length: 14; DNA: TGTGCCAGCAGTTTATCAGGGGGCTACAATGAGCAGTTCTTC; CDR3: CASSLSGGYNEQFF
size: once; J: TRBJ1-5; V: TRBV2; D: .; length: 15; DNA: TGTGCCAGCAACGGCGGGACGGATAGCAATCAGCCCCAGCATTTT; CDR3: CASNGGTDSNQPQHF
size: .; J: TRBJ2-7; V: TRBV28; D: TRBD2; length: 17; DNA: TGTGCCAGCAGTTTACTCGGGACTAGCGGGAGGTCCTACGAGCAGTACTTC; CDR3: CASSLLGTSGRSYEQYF
size: .; J: TRBJ1-1; V: TRBV7-2; D: TRBD1; length: 14; DNA: TGTGCCAGCAGCTGGGACAGGGCTAACACTGAAGCTTTCTTT; CDR3: CASSWDRANTEAFF
size: .; J: TRBJ2-5; V: TRBV2; D: TRBD2; length: 15; DNA: TGTGCCAGCAGTGACTTACTAGCGGGGGGGTCGGCCCAGTACTTC; CDR3: CASSDLLAGGSAQYF
size: .; J: TRBJ1-3; V: TRBV27; D: .; length: 18; DNA: TGTGCCAGCAGTCCCCACAACCAGGACACCCTCTCTGGAAACACCATATATTTT; CDR3: CASSPHNQDTLSGNTIYF
size: .; J: TRBJ2-5; V: TRBV19; D: .; length: 12; DNA: TGTGCCAGTAGTAGTGACCCGGGGACCCAGTACTTC; CDR3: CASSSDPGTQYF
size: .; J: TRBJ1-3; V: TRBV12-5; D: .; length: 14; DNA: TGTGCTAGTGCTGTGTCCGGGTCTGGAAACACCATATATTTT; CDR3: CASAVSGSGNTIYF
size: .; J: TRBJ1-6; V: TRBV6-5; D: TRBD1; length: 13; DNA: TGTGCCAGCGCTGACAGGGACAATTCACCCCTCCACTTT; CDR3: CASADRDNSPLHF
size: .; J: TRBJ1-1; V: TRBV27; D: TRBD1; length: 14; DNA: TGTGCCAGCAGTTTATTACAGGGGGCCACCAAAGCTTTCTTT; CDR3: CASSLLQGATKAFF
size: .; J: TRBJ2-7; V: TRBV3-1/TRBV3-2; D: .; length: 15; DNA: TGTGCCAGCAGTCGACCGGGCAAGGGGACCTACGAGCAGTACTTC; CDR3: CASSRPGKGTYEQYF